The 21 T cell receptor beta chains given below trace back to one sample, sequenced in a study of T cell responses to AZD1222 COVID-19 vaccine. Profiling relied on immunoSEQ multiplex PCR, and the TCRdb table lists in-frame clones only, not all of them. In the table there are about 120,000 clones, around nine tenths of which are singletons. The sample here was peripheral blood, taken on day 0 of AZD1222 vaccination. These receptors all come from an adult in good health.

The chain couples TRBV6-2 or TRBV6-3 to TRBJ2-1; 9 bases are shared with TRBD1. V lost 5 bases, J lost 4 bases, and 6 bases stayed unmatched. The germline CDR1 and CDR2 sequences are MNHEY and SVGEGT. The CDR3 totals 15 residues. The CDR3 DNA reads as TGTGCCAGCAGTCCCCGACAGGGGGAGTACAATGAGCAGTTCTTC. The encoded protein is CASSPRQGEYNEQFF.

The rearrangement links TRBV9 to TRBJ1-4, with a weak D call TRBD1 (5 bases). This CDR3 contains 15 residues. With 3 bases removed from V and 7 bases from J, the gap between germline ends came to 16 bases. In germline, CDR1 is SGDLS, CDR2 YYNGEE. CDR3 nucleotide sequence: TGTGCCAGCAGCGGTAGTGAGGGGCTGGGTGAAAAACTGTTTTTT. This encodes CASSGSEGLGEKLFF.

The chain employs TRBV7-3 and TRBJ2-1, with a possible D match to TRBD2 (6 bases). This CDR3 region has 14 residues. Germline CDR1 is SGHTA and CDR2 is FQGTGA. The germline V and J ends were trimmed by 0 bases and 8 bases, with 11 bases remaining between them. The CDR3 protein is CASSLTSGVDEQFF. The CDR3 DNA is TGTGCCAGCAGCTTAACGTCGGGGGTCGATGAGCAGTTCTTC. Full variable domain (remainder filled in from reference TRBV7-3 and TRBJ2-1): GAGVSQTPSNKVTEKGKYVELRCDPISGHTALYWYRQSLGQGPEFLIYFQGTGAADDSGLPNDRFFAVRPEGSVSTLKIQRTERGDSAVYLCASSLTSGVDEQFFGPGTRLTVL.

The table lists this clone with a count of one. This chain uses TRBV27 with TRBJ2-2; 7 bases match TRBD1. V was clipped by 7 bases and J by 7 bases; unmatched bases: 15. Germline CDR1 reads MNHEY; CDR2 reads SMNVEV (reference sequence). The CDR3 spans 16 residues. The CDR3 DNA reads TGTGCCAGCATCTCGTACGGGGCAGGGGGTAACGGGGAGCTGTTTTTT. It encodes CASISYGAGGNGELFF.

The chain employs TRBV7-8 and TRBJ2-7; the match to TRBD2 covers 7 bases. J gave up 0 bases and V 1 base, and 3 bases lay outside the gene matches. This CDR3 contains 15 residues. The V gene's germline CDR1 is SGHVS and CDR2 FQNEAQ. The CDR3 bases are TGTGCCAGCAGCTTAGGAGCGGGGAGCTCCTACGAGCAGTACTTC. This gives the protein CASSLGAGSSYEQYF. The full variable domain, rest sourced from reference TRBV7-8 and TRBJ2-7, is GAGVSQSPRYKVAKRGQDVALRCDPISGHVSLFWYQQALGQGPEFLTYFQNEAQLDKSGLPSDRFFAERPEGSVSTLKIQRTQQEDSAVYLCASSLGAGSSYEQYFGPGTRLTVT.

This rearrangement joins TRBV30 to TRBJ1-5; 10 nucleotides align to TRBD1. Germline V gives CDR1 GTSNPN, CDR2 SVGIG (reference sequence). The length of the CDR3 is 15 residues. Trimming removed 5 bases from V and 2 bases from J; junction bases left unmatched: 6. The CDR3 reads CAWGAGTGGNQPQHF. CDR3 DNA sequence: TGTGCCTGGGGAGCAGGGACAGGGGGCAATCAGCCCCAGCATTTT.

The rearrangement uses TRBV6-1 and TRBJ2-7, with 11 bases aligning to TRBD2. This CDR3 region has 15 residues. After removal of 3 bases from V and 0 bases from J, the junction contained 1 base not matched to a gene. CDR1 is MNHNS, CDR2 SASEGT, per germline. As DNA, the CDR3 is TGTGCCAGCAGTGAGCTAGCGGGAGGCTCCTACGAGCAGTACTTC. This encodes CASSELAGGSYEQYF.

Worth noting for this clone: In the same sample, other DNA sequences code for this CDR3. This chain connects TRBV12-3 or TRBV12-4 to TRBJ2-3, with D unresolved. Trimming pared 6 bases from V and 1 base from J, leaving 8 bases between. The CDR3 contains 13 residues. CDR3 in DNA: TGTGCCAGCAGCTTCATCCGCACAGATACGCAGTATTTT. This codes for CASSFIRTDTQYF.

This clone has a handful of counts. Distinct nucleotide sequences in the sample also encode this CDR3. J is TRBJ1-2 and V is TRBV28; the match to TRBD1 covers 8 bases. Losses at the gene ends were 6 bases for V and 6 bases for J; bases not matched to a gene: 9. Germline CDR1 is MDHEN and CDR2 is SYDVKM. This CDR3 has 14 residues. Here the CDR3 DNA reads TGTGCCAGCAGCCCCACAGGGGGGGGCGATGGCTACACCTTC. This gives the protein CASSPTGGGDGYTF.

The J gene is TRBJ1-3, the V gene TRBV19; D might be TRBD1 (6 bases). The CDR3 totals 15 residues. V shed 8 bases and J shed 0 bases, with 14 bases lying between them. Germline V lookup: CDR1 LNHDA, CDR2 SQIVND (reference sequence). The CDR3 sequence: CASDPRQASGNTIYF. DNA of the CDR3: TGTGCCAGTGATCCAAGACAGGCCTCTGGAAACACCATATATTTT. Drawing the rest from reference TRBV19 and TRBJ1-3, the complete variable domain is DGGITQSPKYLFRKEGQNVTLSCEQNLNHDAMYWYRQDPGQGLRLIYYSQIVNDFQKGDIAEGYSVSREKKESFPLTVTSAQKNPTAFYLCASDPRQASGNTIYFGEGSWLTVV.

The chain is built from TRBV28 and TRBJ1-2; the D is unclear. The CDR3 spans 12 residues. V was shortened by 6 bases and J by 8 bases, with 13 bases between the two germline ends. Germline-derived CDR1 and CDR2 are MDHEN and SYDVKM. The CDR3 DNA sequence: TGTGCCAGCAGAGATACGACCGCCGGCTACACCTTC. The encoded protein is CASRDTTAGYTF.

This chain uses TRBV15 with TRBJ1-2, with D tentatively TRBD1 (6 bases). V was shortened by 7 bases and J by 8 bases, with 17 bases between the two germline ends. The CDR3 is 13 residues long. Germline V gives CDR1 LNHNV, CDR2 YYDKDF (reference sequence). The DNA of the CDR3 is TGTGCCACCAAATTTAGGGGGGGAGACGGCTACACCTTC. Amino acid sequence: CATKFRGGDGYTF.

Of note for this clone: One end of the junction does not line up with germline, which may come from a read error. The V gene is TRBV7-6, the J gene TRBJ1-2, with TRBD1 as a possible D gene (5 bases). The V gene's germline CDR1 is SGHVS and CDR2 FNYEAQ. This CDR3 comprises 12 residues. This chain's CDR3 is CASSSFSGRALF. The CDR3 DNA sequence: TGTGCCAGCAGCTCTTTCTCGGGCAGGGCCCTCTTC.

The gene calls are TRBV7-3 and TRBJ1-5; no clear D gene. CDR3 length: 17 amino acids. V lost 6 bases and J lost 5, with 23 bases in between. Germline-derived CDR1 and CDR2 are SGHTA and FQGTGA. Written as DNA, the CDR3 is TGTGCCAGCAGGGGGTCCATACCGGGAAATAGAGATCAGCCCCAGCATTTT. It encodes CASRGSIPGNRDQPQHF.

The gene calls are TRBV14 and TRBJ2-7; D is unresolved. Per germline, CDR1 SGHDN and CDR2 FVKESK. Trimming left V 2 bases short and J 4 bases short, with 9 bases between. This CDR3 region has 13 residues. CDR3 bases: TGTGCCAGCAGCCAATATTGGAATTACGAGCAGTACTTC. It encodes CASSQYWNYEQYF.

The genes are TRBV15 and TRBJ1-3, with D hard to call. Between the trimmed V and J ends, which lost 5 bases and 0 bases, there was a span of 5 bases. The CDR3 consists of 13 residues. CDR1 and CDR2 from the germline V gene are LNHNV and YYDKDF (reference sequence). The CDR3 sequence: CATSSSSGNTIYF. In DNA, the CDR3 is TGTGCCACCAGCTCGAGCTCTGGAAACACCATATATTTT.

The CDR3 sequence: CAISLSLETQYF. In DNA, the CDR3 is TGTGCCATCAGCCTAAGTTTGGAGACCCAGTACTTC. The chain joins TRBV10-3 to TRBJ2-5; D uncertain. V dropped 6 bases and J dropped 5 bases, with 10 bases sitting between them. CDR3 length: 12 amino acids. From germline, CDR1 is ENHRY and CDR2 SYGVKD.

V gene TRBV20-1 combines with J gene TRBJ1-1; D gene ambiguous. The CDR3 contains 10 residues. The V gene lost 3 bases and the J gene lost 11 bases, with 10 bases spanning the gap. Per germline, CDR1 DFQATT and CDR2 SNEGSKA (reference sequence). This chain's CDR3 is CSARGLSAFF. The CDR3, as DNA: TGCAGTGCTAGGGGATTAAGTGCTTTCTTT.

This chain connects TRBV27 to TRBJ2-5; TRBD1 matches at 8 bases. After removal of 7 bases from V and 5 bases from J, the junction contained 12 bases not matched to a gene. The length of the CDR3 is 15 residues. Germline CDR1 reads MNHEY; CDR2 reads SMNVEV (reference sequence). The CDR3, as DNA: TGTGCCAGCAAGCTATCAGGGGGCTGGGGGGAGACCCAGTACTTC. It is translated as CASKLSGGWGETQYF.

This rearrangement joins TRBV3-1 (or the pseudogene TRBV3-2) to TRBJ1-2, with 7 bases identical to TRBD1. CDR1 is LGHDT and CDR2 is YNNKEL in the germline V gene (reference sequence). Trimming took 10 bases from V and 4 from J; bases not matched to a gene: 6. The CDR3 runs to 12 residues. CDR3 protein: CAIGQGGYGYTF. As DNA, the CDR3 is TGTGCCATCGGGCAGGGGGGCTATGGCTACACCTTC.

This chain connects TRBV28 to TRBJ2-7, with 13 bases lining up with TRBD2. J was trimmed by 12 bases and V by 5 bases; bases with no gene match: 10. There are 14 residues in the CDR3. The V gene's germline CDR1 is MDHEN and CDR2 SYDVKM. Here the CDR3 DNA reads TGTGCCAGCAGTCTCTCCGGACTAGCGGGAGATGGGTACTTC. Protein: CASSLSGLAGDGYF.